This T cell receptor beta chain was documented in a study of cytomegalovirus exposure and HLA in healthy donors. Comment on this clone: Its matching antigen is unknown.

Researchers ran the PCR with 60 Vbeta and 13 Jbeta primers. Assay: immunoSEQ multiplex PCR; the TCRdb copy retains only in-frame clones and omits some. In the table there are about 100,000 clones, 65% to 80% of which are singletons. This CDR3 region has 14 residues. Study findings and constraints: In an earlier analysis, about 90% or about 30%: the productive usage of most TCR beta V segments.

The V and J genes are TRBV21-1 and TRBJ2-1; the D segment call TRBD2 is taken from the table without a DNA check. TRBV21-1 is a known pseudogene. The sequenced material came from PBMCs. This TCR was recovered from a male donor in good health and CMV-seronegative. CDR3 nucleotide sequence: TGTGCCAGCAGCAAAGCGGTCTACCGAAATGAGCAGTTCTTC. Translation: CASSKAVYRNEQFF.